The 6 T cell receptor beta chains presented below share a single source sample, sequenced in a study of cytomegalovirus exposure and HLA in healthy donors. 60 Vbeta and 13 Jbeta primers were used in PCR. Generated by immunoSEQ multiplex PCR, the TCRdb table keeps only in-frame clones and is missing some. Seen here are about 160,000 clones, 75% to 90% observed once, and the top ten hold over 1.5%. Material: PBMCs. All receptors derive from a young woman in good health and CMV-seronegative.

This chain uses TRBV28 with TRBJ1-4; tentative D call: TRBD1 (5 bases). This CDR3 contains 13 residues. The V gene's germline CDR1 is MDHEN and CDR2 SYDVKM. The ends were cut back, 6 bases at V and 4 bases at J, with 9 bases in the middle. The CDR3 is CASSEGVNEKLFF. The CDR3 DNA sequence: TGTGCCAGCAGCGAAGGGGTTAATGAAAAACTGTTTTTT.

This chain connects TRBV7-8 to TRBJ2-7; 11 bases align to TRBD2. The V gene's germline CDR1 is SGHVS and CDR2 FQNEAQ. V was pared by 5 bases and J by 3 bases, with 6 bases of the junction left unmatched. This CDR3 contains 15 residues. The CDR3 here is CASSAGTSGYYEQYF. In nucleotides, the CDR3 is TGTGCCAGCAGCGCCGGGACTAGCGGATACTACGAGCAGTACTTC. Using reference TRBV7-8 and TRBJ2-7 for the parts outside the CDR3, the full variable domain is GAGVSQSPRYKVAKRGQDVALRCDPISGHVSLFWYQQALGQGPEFLTYFQNEAQLDKSGLPSDRFFAERPEGSVSTLKIQRTQQEDSAVYLCASSAGTSGYYEQYFGPGTRLTVT.

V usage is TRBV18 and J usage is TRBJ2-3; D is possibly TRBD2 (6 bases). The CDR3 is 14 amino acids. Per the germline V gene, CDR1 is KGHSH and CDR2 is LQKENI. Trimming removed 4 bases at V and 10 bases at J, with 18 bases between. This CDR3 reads CASSRGEEFGSQYF. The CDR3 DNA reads TGTGCCAGCTCACGGGGGGAGGAGTTCGGGTCGCAGTATTTT.

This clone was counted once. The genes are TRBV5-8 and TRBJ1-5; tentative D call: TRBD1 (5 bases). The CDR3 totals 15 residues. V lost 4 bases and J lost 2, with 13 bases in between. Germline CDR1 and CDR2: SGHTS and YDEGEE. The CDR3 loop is CASSTRGWGNQPQHF. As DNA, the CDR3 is TGTGCCAGCAGCACCCGGGGGTGGGGCAATCAGCCCCAGCATTTT. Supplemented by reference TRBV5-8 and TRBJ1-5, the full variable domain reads EAGVTQSPTHLIKTRGQQATLRCSPISGHTSVYWYQQALGLGLQFLLWYDEGEERNRGNFPPRFSGRQFPNYSSELNVNALELEDSALYLCASSTRGWGNQPQHFGDGTRLSIL.

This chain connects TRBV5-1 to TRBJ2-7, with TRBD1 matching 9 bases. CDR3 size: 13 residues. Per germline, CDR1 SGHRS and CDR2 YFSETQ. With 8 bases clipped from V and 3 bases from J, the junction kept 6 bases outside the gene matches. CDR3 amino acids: CASRPTGGYEQYF. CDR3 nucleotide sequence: TGCGCCAGTCGGCCGACAGGGGGCTACGAGCAGTACTTC.

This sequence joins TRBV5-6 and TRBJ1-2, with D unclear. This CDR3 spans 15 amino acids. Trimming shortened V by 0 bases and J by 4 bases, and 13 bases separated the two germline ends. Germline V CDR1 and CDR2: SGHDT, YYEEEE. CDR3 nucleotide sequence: TGTGCCAGCAGCTTGGTAGCGGAGGGTGGCTATGGCTACACCTTC. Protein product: CASSLVAEGGYGYTF. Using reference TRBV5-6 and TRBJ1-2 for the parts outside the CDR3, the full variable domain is DAGVTQSPTHLIKTRGQQVTLRCSPKSGHDTVSWYQQALGQGPQFIFQYYEEEERQRGNFPDRFSGHQFPNYSSELNVNALLLGDSALYLCASSLVAEGGYGYTFGSGTRLTVV.